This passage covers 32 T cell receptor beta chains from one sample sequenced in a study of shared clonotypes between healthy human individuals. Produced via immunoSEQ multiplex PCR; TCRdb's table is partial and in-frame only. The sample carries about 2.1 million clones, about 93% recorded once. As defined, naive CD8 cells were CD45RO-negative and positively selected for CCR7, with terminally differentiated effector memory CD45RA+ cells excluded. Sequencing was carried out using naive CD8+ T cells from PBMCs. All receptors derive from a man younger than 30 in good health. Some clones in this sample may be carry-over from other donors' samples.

In nucleotides, the CDR3 is TGTGCCACCAGCAGACGACTAGCGGGTGGATACGACAAAAACATTCAGTACTTC. Its translation: CATSRRLAGGYDKNIQYF. This sequence joins TRBV15 and TRBJ2-4; TRBD2 matches 10 bases. CDR1 is LNHNV, CDR2 YYDKDF, per germline (reference sequence). V lost 2 bases and J lost 3; bases outside the gene matches: 10. This CDR3 region has 18 residues.

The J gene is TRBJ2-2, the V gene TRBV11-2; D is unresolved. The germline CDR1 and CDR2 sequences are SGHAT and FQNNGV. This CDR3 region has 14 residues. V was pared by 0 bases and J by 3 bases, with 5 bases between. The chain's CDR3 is CASSLEQHTGELFF. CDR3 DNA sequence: TGTGCCAGCAGCTTAGAACAGCACACCGGGGAGCTGTTTTTT.

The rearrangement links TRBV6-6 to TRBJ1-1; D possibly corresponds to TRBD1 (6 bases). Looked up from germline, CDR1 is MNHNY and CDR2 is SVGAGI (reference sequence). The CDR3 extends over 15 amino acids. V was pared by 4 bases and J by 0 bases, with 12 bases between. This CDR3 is CASSSNGQLNTEAFF. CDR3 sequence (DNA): TGTGCCAGCAGTTCTAATGGACAGTTGAACACTGAAGCTTTCTTT.

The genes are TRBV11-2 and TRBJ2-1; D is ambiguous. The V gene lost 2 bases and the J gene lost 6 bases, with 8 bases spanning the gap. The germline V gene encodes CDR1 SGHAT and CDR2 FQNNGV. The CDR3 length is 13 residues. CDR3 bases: TGTGCCAGCAGCTTATTAGTATCCAATGAGCAGTTCTTC. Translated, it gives CASSLLVSNEQFF.

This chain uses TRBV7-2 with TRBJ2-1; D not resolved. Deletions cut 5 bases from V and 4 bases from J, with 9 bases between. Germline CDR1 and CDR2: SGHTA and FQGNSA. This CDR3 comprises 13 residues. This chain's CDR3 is CASSLGIYNEQFF. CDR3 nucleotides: TGTGCCAGCAGCCTAGGGATTTACAATGAGCAGTTCTTC.

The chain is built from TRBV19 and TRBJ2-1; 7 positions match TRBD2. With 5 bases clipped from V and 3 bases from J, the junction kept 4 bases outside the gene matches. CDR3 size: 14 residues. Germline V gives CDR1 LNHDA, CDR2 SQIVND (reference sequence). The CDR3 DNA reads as TGTGCCAGTAGTTTCGGACTAGACTACAATGAGCAGTTCTTC. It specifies CASSFGLDYNEQFF.

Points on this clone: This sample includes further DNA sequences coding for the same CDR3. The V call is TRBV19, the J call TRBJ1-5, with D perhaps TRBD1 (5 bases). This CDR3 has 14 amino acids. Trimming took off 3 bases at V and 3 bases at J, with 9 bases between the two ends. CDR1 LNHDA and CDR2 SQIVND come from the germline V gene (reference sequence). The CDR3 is CASSIRDSNQPQHF. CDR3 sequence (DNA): TGTGCCAGTAGTATTAGGGACTCCAATCAGCCCCAGCATTTT.

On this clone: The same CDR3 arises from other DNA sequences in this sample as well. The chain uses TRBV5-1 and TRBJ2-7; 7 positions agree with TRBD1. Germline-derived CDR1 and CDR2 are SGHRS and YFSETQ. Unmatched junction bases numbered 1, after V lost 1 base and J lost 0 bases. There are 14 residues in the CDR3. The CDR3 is CASSLTGASYEQYF. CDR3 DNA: TGCGCCAGCAGCTTGACAGGGGCCTCCTACGAGCAGTACTTC.

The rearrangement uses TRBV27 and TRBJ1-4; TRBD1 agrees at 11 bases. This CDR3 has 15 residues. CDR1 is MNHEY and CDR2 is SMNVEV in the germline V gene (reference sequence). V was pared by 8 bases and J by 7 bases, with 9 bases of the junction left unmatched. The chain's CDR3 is CASGTRDRGAEKLFF. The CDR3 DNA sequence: TGTGCCAGCGGAACCCGGGACAGGGGGGCTGAAAAACTGTTTTTT.

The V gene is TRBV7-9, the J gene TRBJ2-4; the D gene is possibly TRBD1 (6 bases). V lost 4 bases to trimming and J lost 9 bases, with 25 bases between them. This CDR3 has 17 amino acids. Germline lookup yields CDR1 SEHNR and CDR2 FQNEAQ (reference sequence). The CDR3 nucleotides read TGTGCCAGCAGCTCGACCCAGGATCACCTTTTGACAGGCATTCAGTACTTC. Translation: CASSSTQDHLLTGIQYF.

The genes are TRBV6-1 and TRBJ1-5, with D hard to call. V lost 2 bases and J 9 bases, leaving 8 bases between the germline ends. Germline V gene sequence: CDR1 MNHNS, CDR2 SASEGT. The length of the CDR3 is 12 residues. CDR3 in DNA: TGTGCCAGCAGTGAAAGGTCCGGGCCCCAGCATTTT. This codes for CASSERSGPQHF.

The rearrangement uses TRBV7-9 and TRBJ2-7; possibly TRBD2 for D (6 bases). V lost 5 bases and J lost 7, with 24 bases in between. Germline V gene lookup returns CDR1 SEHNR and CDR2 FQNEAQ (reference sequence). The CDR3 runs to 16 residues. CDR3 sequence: CASSLGGIRTIKEQYF. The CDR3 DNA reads TGTGCCAGCAGCCTGGGGGGTATTAGGACGATTAAGGAGCAGTACTTC.

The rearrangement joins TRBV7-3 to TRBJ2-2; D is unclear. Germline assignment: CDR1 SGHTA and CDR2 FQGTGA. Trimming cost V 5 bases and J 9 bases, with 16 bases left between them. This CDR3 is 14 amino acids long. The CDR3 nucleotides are TGTGCCAGCAGCACTGATTACCCGAGGAGGGAGCTGTTTTTT. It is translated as CASSTDYPRRELFF.

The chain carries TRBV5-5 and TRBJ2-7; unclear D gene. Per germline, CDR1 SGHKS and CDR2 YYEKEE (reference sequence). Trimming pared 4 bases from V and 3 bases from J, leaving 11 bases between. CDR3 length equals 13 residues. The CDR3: CASSETLFYEQYF. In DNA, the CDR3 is TGTGCCAGCAGCGAGACATTATTCTACGAGCAGTACTTC. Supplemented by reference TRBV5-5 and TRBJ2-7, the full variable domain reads DAGVTQSPTHLIKTRGQQVTLRCSPISGHKSVSWYQQVLGQGPQFIFQYYEKEERGRGNFPDRFSARQFPNYSSELNVNALLLGDSALYLCASSETLFYEQYFGPGTRLTVT.

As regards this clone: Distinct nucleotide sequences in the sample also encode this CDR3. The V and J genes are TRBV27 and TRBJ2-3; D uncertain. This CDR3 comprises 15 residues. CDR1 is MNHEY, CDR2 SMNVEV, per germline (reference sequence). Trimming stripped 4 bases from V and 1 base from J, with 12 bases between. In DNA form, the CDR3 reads TGTGCCAGCAGTTCTTCCCGGGTGGGCACAGATACGCAGTATTTT. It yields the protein CASSSSRVGTDTQYF.

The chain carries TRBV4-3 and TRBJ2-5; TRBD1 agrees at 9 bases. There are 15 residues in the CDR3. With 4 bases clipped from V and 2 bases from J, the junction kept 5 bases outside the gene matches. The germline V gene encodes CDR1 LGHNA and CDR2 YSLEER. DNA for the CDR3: TGCGCCAGCAGCCGAGGGACAGGGAGTCAAGAGACCCAGTACTTC. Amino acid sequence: CASSRGTGSQETQYF.

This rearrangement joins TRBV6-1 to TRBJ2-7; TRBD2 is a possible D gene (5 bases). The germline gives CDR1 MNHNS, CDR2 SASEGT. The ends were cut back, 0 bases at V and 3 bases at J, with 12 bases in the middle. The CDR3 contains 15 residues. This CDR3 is CASSEALLGSYEQYF. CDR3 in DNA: TGTGCCAGCAGTGAAGCCCTCTTAGGGAGCTACGAGCAGTACTTC.

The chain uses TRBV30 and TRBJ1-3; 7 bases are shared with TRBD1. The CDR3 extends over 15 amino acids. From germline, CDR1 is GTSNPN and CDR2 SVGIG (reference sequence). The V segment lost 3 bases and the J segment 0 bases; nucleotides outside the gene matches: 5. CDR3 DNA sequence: TGTGCCTGGAGGGGGGACAGCTTCTCTGGAAACACCATATATTTT. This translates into CAWRGDSFSGNTIYF.

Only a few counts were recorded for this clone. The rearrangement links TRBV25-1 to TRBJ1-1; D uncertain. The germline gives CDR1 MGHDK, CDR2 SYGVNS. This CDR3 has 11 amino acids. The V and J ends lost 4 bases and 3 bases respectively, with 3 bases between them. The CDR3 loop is CASSVYTEAFF. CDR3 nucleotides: TGTGCCAGCAGTGTGTACACTGAAGCTTTCTTT.

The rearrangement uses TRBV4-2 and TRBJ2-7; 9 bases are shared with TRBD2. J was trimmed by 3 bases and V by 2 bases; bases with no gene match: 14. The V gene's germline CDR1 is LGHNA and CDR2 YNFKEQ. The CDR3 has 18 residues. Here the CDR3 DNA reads TGTGCCAGCAGCCAACCTTCCGGGCGGGAGGGGACCAACTACGAGCAGTACTTC. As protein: CASSQPSGREGTNYEQYF.

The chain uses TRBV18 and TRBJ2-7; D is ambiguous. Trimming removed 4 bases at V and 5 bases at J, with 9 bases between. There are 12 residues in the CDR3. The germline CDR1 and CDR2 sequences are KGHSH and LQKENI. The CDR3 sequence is CASSLHPDEQYF. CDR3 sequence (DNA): TGTGCCAGCTCACTTCATCCGGACGAGCAGTACTTC. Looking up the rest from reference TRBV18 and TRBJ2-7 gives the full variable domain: NAGVMQNPRHLVRRRGQEARLRCSPMKGHSHVYWYRQLPEEGLKFMVYLQKENIIDESGMPKERFSAEFPKEGPSILRIQQVVRGDSAAYFCASSLHPDEQYFGPGTRLTVT.

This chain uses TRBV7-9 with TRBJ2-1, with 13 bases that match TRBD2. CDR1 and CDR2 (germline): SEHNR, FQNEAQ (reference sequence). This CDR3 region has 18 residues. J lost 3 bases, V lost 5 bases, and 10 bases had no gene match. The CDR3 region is CASSPPTSGRTSYNEQFF. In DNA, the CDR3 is TGTGCCAGCAGCCCGCCGACTAGCGGGAGGACCAGCTACAATGAGCAGTTCTTC. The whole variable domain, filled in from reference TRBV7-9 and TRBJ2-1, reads DTGVSQNPRHKITKRGQNVTFRCDPISEHNRLYWYRQTLGQGPEFLTYFQNEAQLEKSRLLSDRFSAERPKGSFSTLEIQRTEQGDSAMYLCASSPPTSGRTSYNEQFFGPGTRLTVL.

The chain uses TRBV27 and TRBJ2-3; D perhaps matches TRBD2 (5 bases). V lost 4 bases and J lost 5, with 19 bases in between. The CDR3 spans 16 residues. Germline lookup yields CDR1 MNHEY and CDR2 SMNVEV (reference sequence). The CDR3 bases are TGTGCCAGCAGTTCCGAACAGCCTCATCGGGGAGATACGCAGTATTTT. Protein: CASSSEQPHRGDTQYF.

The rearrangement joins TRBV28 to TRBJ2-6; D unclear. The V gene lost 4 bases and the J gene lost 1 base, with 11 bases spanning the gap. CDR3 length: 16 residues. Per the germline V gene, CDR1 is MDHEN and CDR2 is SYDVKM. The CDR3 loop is CASSSSGYSGANVLTF. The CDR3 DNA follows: TGTGCCAGCAGTTCCTCGGGTTATTCTGGGGCCAACGTCCTGACTTTC.

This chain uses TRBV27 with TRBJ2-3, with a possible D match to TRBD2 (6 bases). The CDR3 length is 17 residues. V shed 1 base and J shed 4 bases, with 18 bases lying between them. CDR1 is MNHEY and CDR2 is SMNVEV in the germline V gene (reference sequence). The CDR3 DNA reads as TGTGCCAGCAGTTTATTACTCGCGGGGCAGGTAGCAGATACGCAGTATTTT. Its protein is CASSLLLAGQVADTQYF.

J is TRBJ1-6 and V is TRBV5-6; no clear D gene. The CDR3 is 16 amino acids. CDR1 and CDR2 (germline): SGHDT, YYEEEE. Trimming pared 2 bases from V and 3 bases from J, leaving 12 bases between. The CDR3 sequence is CASSFGAEGYNSPLHF. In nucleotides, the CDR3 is TGTGCCAGCAGCTTTGGAGCAGAAGGCTATAATTCACCCCTCCACTTT.

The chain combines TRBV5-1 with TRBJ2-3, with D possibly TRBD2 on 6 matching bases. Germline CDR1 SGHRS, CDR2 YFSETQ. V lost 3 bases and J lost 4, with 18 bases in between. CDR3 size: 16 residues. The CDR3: CASSSLPASAADTQYF. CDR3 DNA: TGCGCCAGCAGCTCCCTCCCGGCTAGCGCAGCAGATACGCAGTATTTT.

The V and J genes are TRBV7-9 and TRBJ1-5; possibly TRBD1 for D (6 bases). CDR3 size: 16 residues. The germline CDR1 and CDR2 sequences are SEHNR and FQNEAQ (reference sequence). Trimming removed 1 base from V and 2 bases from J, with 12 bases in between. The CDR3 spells CASSLERGSGNQPQHF. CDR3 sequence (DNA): TGTGCCAGCAGCTTAGAGAGGGGGTCCGGCAATCAGCCCCAGCATTTT.

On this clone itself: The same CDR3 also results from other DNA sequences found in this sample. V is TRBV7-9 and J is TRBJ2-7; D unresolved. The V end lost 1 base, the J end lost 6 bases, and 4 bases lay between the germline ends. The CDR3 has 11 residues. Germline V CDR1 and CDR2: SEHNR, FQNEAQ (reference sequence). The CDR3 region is CASSLGAEQYF. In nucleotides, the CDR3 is TGTGCCAGCAGCTTAGGGGCCGAGCAGTACTTC.

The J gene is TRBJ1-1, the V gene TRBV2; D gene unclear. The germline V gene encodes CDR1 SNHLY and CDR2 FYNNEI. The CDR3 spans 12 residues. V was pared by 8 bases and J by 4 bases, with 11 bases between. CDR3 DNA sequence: TGTGCCAGCGATTTGGGGTCCACTGAAGCTTTCTTT. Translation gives CASDLGSTEAFF. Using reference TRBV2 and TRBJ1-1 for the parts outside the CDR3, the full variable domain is EPEVTQTPSHQVTQMGQEVILRCVPISNHLYFYWYRQILGQKVEFLVSFYNNEISEKSEIFDDQFSVERPDGSNFTLKIRSTKLEDSAMYFCASDLGSTEAFFGQGTRLTVV.

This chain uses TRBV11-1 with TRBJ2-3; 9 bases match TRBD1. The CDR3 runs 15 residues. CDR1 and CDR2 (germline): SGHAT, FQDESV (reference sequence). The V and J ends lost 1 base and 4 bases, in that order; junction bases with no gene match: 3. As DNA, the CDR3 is TGTGCCAGCAGCTTAGAAGGGACAGGGTCAGATACGCAGTATTTT. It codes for CASSLEGTGSDTQYF.

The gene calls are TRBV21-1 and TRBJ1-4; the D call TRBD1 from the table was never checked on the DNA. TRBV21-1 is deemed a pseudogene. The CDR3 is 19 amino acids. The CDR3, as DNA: TGTGCCAGCAGCAAAACATTCGACAGGGACTCTGCAACTAATGAAAAACTGTTTTTT. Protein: CASSKTFDRDSATNEKLFF.